This TCR beta chain was observed in a study of blood T cell repertoires in COVID-19. Looking at the study overall: Researchers got acute and convalescent COVID-19 samples from the United States, Italy and Spain. Nucleic acid was either cDNA or gDNA, and it came from T cells, B-cell-depleted T cells, or PBMCs.

Germline assignment: CDR1 SNHLY and CDR2 FYNNEI. V gave up 8 bases and J gave up 0 bases; unmatched junction bases: 11. This CDR3 is 17 amino acids long. As processed by the authors: Reference gene primer amplification in the assay estimated nucleated cell counts. The protocol was immunoSEQ multiplex PCR, while the TCRdb copy is restricted to in-frame clones and leaves out a portion. V and J calls and clone size are copied from that table; D and trimming were computed from the DNA. The sample lists fewer than 80,000 clones, 86% occurring once. This rearrangement joins TRBV2 to TRBJ1-5; 9 bases fit TRBD1. This receptor was taken from an elderly man with COVID-19, enrolled during active disease. The sequencing input was peripheral blood. For the CDR3, the DNA is TGTGCCAGCCGTCCCGGGACAGGGCTATATAGCAATCAGCCCCAGCATTTT. It specifies CASRPGTGLYSNQPQHF.